This T cell receptor beta chain is drawn from a study of control samples from healthy donors and cancer patients. Assay used: immunoSEQ multiplex PCR; TCRdb lists only in-frame clones, some missing. The sample holds 95,000 to 150,000 clones; over 75% are singletons and the top ten take 1.5% to 2%. Source material: blood. This clonotype originated in a young man in good health.

CDR3 region: CASSYSRQSYEQYF. CDR3 DNA: TGTGCCAGCAGTTACTCCCGACAGTCCTACGAGCAGTACTTC. V usage is TRBV6-6 and J usage is TRBJ2-7, with a possible D match to TRBD1 (5 bases). V was pared by 0 bases and J by 1 base, with 7 bases between. This CDR3 has 14 amino acids. Germline CDR1 MNHNY, CDR2 SVGAGI (reference sequence).